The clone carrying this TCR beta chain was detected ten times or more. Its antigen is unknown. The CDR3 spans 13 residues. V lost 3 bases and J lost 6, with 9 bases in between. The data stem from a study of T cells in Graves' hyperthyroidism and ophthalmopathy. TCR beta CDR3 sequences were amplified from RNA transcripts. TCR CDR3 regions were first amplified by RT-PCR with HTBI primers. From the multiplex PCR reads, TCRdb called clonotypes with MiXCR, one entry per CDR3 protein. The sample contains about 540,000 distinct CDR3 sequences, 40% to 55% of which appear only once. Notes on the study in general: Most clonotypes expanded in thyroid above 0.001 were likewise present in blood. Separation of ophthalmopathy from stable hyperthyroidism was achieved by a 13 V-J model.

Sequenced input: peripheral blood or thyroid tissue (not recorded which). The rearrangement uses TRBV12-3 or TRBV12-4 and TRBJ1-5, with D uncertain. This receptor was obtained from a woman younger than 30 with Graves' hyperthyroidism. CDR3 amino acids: CASSFLGVQPQHF. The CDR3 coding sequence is TGTGCCAGCAGTTTTCTCGGGGTTCAGCCCCAGCATTTT.